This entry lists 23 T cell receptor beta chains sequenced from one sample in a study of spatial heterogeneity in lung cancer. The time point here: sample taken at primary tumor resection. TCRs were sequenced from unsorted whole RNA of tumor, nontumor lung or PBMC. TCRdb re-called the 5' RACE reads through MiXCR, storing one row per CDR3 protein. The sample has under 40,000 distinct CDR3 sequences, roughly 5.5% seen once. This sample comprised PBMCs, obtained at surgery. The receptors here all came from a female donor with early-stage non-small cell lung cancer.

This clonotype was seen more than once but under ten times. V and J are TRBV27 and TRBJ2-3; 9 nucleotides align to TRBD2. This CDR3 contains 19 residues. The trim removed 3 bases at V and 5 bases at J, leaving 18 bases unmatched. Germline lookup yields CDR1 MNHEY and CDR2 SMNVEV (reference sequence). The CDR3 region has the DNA TGTGCCAGCAGTTTTTCCCTTGCTAGGCCTAGCGGGGTGAGAGATACGCAGTATTTT. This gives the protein CASSFSLARPSGVRDTQYF.

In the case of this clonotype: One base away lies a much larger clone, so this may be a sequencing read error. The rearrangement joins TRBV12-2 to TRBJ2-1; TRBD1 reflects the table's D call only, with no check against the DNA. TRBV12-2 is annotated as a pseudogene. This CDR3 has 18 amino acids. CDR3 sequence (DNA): TGTGTAAGTCGCTTACGGGGACAGGGTTTTTATGAAGGGAATGAGCAGTTCTTC. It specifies CVSRLRGQGFYEGNEQFF.

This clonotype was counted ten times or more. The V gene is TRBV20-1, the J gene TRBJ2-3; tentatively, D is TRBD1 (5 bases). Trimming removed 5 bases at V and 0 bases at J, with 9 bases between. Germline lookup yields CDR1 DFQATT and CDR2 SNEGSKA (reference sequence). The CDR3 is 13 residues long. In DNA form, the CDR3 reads TGCAGTGCTTTGACAGTTAGCACAGATACGCAGTATTTT. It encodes CSALTVSTDTQYF.

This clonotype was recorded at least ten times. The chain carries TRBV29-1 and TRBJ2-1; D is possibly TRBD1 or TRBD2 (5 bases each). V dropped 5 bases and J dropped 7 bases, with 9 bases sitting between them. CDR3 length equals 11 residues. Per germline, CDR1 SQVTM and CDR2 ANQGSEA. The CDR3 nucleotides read TGCAGCGTTTTATGGGGGAATGAGCAGTTCTTC. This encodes CSVLWGNEQFF.

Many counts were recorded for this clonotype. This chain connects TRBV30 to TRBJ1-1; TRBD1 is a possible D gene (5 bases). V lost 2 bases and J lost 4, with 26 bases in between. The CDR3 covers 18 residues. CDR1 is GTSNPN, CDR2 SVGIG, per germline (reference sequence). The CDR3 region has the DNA TGTGCCTGGAGTCCGGCCCCGGGGCCTTCAAGGTATGGCACTGAAGCTTTCTTT. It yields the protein CAWSPAPGPSRYGTEAFF.

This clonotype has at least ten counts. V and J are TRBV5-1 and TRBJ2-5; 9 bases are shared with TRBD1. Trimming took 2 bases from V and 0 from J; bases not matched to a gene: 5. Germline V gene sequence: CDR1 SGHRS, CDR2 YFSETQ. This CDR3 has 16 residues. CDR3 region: CASSFGTGGYQETQYF. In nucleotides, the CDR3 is TGCGCCAGCAGCTTCGGAACAGGGGGCTACCAAGAGACCCAGTACTTC.

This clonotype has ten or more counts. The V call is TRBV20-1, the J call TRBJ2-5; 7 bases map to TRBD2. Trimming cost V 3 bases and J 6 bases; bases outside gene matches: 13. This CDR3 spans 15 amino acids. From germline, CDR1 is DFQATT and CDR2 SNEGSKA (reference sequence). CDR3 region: CSASNIGGRIKTQYF. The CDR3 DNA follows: TGCAGTGCTAGCAACATCGGGGGGAGGATAAAGACCCAGTACTTC.

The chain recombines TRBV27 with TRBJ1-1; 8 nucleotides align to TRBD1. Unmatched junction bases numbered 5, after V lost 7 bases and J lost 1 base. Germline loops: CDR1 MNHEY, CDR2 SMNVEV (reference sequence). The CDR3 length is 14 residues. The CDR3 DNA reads TGTGCCAGCAAACAGGACAGGGAGAACACTGAAGCTTTCTTT. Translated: CASKQDRENTEAFF.

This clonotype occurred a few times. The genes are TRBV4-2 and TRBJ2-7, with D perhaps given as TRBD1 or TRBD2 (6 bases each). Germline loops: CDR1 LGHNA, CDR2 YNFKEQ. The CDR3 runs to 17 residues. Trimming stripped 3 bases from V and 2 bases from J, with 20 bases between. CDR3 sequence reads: CASSHPLTGDTTYEQYF. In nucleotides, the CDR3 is TGTGCCAGCAGCCATCCCCTAACGGGGGACACGACCTACGAGCAGTACTTC.

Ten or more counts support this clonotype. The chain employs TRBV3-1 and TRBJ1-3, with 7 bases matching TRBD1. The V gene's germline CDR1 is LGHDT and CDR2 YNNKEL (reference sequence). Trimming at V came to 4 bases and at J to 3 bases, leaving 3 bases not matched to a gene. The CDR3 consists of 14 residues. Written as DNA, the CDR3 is TGTGCCAGCAGCCCGGGACAGTATGGAAACACCATATATTTT. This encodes CASSPGQYGNTIYF.

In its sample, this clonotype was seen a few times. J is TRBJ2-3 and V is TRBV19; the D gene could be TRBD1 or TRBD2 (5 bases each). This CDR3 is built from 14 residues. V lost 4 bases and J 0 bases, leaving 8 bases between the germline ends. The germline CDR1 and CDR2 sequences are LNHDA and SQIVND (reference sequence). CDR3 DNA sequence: TGTGCCAGTAGTAGACGGGACAGCACAGATACGCAGTATTTT. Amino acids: CASSRRDSTDTQYF. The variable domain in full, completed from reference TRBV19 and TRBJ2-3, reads DGGITQSPKYLFRKEGQNVTLSCEQNLNHDAMYWYRQDPGQGLRLIYYSQIVNDFQKGDIAEGYSVSREKKESFPLTVTSAQKNPTAFYLCASSRRDSTDTQYFGPGTRLTVL.

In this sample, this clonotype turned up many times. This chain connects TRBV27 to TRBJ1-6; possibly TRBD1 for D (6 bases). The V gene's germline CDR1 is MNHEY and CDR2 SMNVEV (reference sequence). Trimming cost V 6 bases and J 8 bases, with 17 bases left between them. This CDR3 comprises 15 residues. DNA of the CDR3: TGTGCCAGCAGAGTAGGGGACACGGGCCATTCACCCCTCCACTTT. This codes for CASRVGDTGHSPLHF.

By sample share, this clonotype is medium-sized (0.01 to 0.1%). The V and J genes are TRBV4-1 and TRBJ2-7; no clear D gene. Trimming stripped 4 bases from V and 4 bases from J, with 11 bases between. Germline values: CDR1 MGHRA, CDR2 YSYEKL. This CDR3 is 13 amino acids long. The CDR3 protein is CASSRTDAYEQYF. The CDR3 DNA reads TGCGCCAGCAGCCGGACGGACGCGTACGAGCAGTACTTC.

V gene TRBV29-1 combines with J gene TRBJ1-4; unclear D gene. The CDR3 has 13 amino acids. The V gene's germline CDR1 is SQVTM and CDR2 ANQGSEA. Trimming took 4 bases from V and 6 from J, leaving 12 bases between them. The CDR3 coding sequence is TGCAGCGTTGCCCGAATCCCGGATGAAAAACTGTTTTTT. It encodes CSVARIPDEKLFF.

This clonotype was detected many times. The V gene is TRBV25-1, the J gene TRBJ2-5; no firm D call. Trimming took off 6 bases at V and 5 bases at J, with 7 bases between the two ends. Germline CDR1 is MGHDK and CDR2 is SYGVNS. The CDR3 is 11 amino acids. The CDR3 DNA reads TGTGCCAGCAGCGTGAAGGAGACCCAGTACTTC. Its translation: CASSVKETQYF.

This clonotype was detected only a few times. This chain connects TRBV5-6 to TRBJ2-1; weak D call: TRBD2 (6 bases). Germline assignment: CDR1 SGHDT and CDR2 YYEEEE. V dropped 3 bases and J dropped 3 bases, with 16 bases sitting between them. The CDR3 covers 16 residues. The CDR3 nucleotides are TGTGCCAGCAGCTGGGAGGCCGGGACGGACTACAATGAGCAGTTCTTC. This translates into CASSWEAGTDYNEQFF.

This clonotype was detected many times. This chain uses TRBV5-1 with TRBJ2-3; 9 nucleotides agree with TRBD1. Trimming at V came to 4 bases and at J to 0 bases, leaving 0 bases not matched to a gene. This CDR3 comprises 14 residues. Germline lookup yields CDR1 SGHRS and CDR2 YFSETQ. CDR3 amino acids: CASSGTGSTDTQYF. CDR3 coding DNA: TGCGCCAGCAGCGGGACAGGGAGCACAGATACGCAGTATTTT. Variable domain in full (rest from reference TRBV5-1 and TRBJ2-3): KAGVTQTPRYLIKTRGQQVTLSCSPISGHRSVSWYQQTPGQGLQFLFEYFSETQRNKGNFPGRFSGRQFSNSRSEMNVSTLELGDSALYLCASSGTGSTDTQYFGPGTRLTVL.

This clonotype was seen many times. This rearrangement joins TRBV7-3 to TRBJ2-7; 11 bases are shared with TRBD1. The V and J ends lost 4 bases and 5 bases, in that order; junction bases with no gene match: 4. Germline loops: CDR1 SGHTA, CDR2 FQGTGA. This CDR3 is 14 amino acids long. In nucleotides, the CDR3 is TGTGCCAGCAGCTCCCGGACAGGGGGCGACGAGCAGTACTTC. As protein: CASSSRTGGDEQYF.

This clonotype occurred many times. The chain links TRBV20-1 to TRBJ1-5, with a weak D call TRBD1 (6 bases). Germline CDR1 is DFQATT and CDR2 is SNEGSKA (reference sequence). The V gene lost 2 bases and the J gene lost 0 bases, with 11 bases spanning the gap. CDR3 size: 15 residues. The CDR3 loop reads CSARKTGNSNQPQHF. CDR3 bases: TGCAGTGCTAGAAAGACAGGTAATAGCAATCAGCCCCAGCATTTT.

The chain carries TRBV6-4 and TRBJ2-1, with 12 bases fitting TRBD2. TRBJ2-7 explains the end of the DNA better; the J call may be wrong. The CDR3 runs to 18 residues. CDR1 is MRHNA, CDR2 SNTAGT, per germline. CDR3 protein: CASSSGGANGSYGDEQYF. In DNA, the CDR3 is TGTGCCAGCTCTAGCGGGGGGGCAAATGGAAGCTACGGTGATGAGCAGTACTTC.

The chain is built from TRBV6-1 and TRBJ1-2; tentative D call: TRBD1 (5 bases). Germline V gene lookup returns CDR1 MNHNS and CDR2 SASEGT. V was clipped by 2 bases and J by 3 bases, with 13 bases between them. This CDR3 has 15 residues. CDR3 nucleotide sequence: TGTGCCAGCAGTGAATCGCCGGGACGGGACTATGGCTACACCTTC. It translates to CASSESPGRDYGYTF.

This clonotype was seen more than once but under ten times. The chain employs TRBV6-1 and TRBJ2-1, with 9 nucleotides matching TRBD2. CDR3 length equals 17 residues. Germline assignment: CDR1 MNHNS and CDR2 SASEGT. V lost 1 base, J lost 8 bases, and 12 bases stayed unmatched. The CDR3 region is CASSEGLGLASWHEQFF. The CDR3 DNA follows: TGTGCCAGCAGTGAAGGGTTGGGACTAGCCTCTTGGCATGAGCAGTTCTTC.

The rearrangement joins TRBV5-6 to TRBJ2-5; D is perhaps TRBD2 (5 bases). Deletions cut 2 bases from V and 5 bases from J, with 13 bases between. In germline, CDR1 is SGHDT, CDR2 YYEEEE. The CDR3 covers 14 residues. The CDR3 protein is CASSFSGNPETQYF. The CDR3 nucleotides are TGTGCCAGCAGCTTTTCCGGGAATCCGGAGACCCAGTACTTC.